Following are 5 T cell receptor beta chains from one sample sequenced in a study of blood T cell repertoires in COVID-19. TCRdb's copy holds only in-frame clones and misses some; the assay was immunoSEQ multiplex PCR. The table lists about 330,000 clones, around 87% of them singletons. The material sequenced was PBMCs or T cells enriched from blood (not recorded which). These receptors originate from a woman aged 25 to 45 who had recovered from COVID-19.

The chain combines TRBV6-5 with TRBJ1-1, with TRBD1 matching 10 bases. CDR1 and CDR2 from the germline V gene are MNHEY and SVGAGI. Trimming took 7 bases from V and 1 from J; bases not matched to a gene: 6. The CDR3 has 15 residues. CDR3 region: CASKERDRGNTEAFF. CDR3 coding DNA: TGTGCCAGCAAAGAAAGGGACAGGGGGAACACTGAAGCTTTCTTT.

The rearrangement uses TRBV12-3 or TRBV12-4 and TRBJ1-5, with D possibly being TRBD1 (6 bases). Trimming cost V 6 bases and J 7 bases, with 13 bases left between them. This CDR3 has 13 amino acids. CDR3 coding DNA: TGTGCCAGCAGCCCGCCCGGACAGCAGCCCCAGCATTTT. Amino acid sequence: CASSPPGQQPQHF.

In this sample, this clone turned up a few times. The sample contains more than one DNA sequence encoding this CDR3. The chain links TRBV7-9 to TRBJ1-4, with 10 positions matching TRBD1. V trimming: 3 bases; J trimming: 7 bases; junction bases outside the gene matches: 2. Germline CDR1 SEHNR, CDR2 FQNEAQ (reference sequence). The CDR3 sequence is 14 residues long. The CDR3 bases are TGTGCCAGCAGCTTGGGACAGGGGAGTGAAAAACTGTTTTTT. Translation gives CASSLGQGSEKLFF.

The chain uses TRBV7-3 and TRBJ2-1; TRBD1 is a possible D gene (6 bases). In germline, CDR1 is SGHTA, CDR2 FQGTGA. The ends were cut back, 3 bases at V and 7 bases at J, with 13 bases in the middle. The CDR3 sequence is 14 residues long. The CDR3 sequence is CASSFPGTPNEQFF. DNA for the CDR3: TGTGCCAGCAGCTTTCCCGGGACACCAAATGAGCAGTTCTTC.

V and J are TRBV5-1 and TRBJ1-2, with D possibly matching TRBD1 (5 bases). In germline, CDR1 is SGHRS, CDR2 YFSETQ. The CDR3 length is 15 residues. V lost 3 bases and J 6 bases, leaving 18 bases between the germline ends. The CDR3 spells CASSSSSDSPHGYTF. Written as DNA, the CDR3 is TGCGCCAGCAGCTCTTCCTCCGACAGTCCCCATGGCTACACCTTC.